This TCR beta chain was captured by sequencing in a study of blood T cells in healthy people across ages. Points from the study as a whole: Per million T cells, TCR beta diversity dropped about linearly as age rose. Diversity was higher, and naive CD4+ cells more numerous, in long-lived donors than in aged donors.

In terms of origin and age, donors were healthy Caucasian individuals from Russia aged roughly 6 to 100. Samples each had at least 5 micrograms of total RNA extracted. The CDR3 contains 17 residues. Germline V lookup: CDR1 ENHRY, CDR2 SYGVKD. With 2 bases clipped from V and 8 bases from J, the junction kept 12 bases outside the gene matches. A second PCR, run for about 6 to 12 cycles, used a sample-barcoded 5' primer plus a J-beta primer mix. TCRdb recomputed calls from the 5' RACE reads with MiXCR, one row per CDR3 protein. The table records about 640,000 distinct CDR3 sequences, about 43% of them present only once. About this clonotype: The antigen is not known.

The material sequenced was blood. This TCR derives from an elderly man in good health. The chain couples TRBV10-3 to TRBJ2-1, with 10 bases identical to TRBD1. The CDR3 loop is CAISERPGTGVRDEQFF. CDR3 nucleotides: TGTGCCATCAGTGAGCGTCCCGGGACAGGGGTGAGAGATGAGCAGTTCTTC.